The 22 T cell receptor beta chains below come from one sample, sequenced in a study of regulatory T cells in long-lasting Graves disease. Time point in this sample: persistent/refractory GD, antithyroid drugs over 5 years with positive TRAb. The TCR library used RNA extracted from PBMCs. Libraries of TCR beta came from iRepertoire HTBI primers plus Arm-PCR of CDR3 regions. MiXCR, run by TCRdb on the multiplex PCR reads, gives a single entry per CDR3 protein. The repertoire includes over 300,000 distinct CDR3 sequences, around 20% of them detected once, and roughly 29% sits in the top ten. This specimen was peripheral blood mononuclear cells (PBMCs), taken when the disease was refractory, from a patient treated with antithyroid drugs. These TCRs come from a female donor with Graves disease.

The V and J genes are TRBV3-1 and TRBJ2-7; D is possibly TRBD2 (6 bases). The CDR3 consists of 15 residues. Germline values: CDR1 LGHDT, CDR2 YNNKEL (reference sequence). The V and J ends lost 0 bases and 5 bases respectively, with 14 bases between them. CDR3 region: CASSQEGDFLHEQYF. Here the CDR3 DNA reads TGTGCCAGCAGCCAAGAGGGGGACTTCCTCCACGAGCAGTACTTC.

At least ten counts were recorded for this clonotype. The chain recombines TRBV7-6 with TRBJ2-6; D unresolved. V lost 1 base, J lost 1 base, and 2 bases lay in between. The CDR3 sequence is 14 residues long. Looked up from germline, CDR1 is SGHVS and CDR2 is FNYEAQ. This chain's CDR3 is CASSLESGANVLTF. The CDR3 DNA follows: TGTGCCAGCAGCTTAGAGTCTGGGGCCAACGTCCTGACTTTC.

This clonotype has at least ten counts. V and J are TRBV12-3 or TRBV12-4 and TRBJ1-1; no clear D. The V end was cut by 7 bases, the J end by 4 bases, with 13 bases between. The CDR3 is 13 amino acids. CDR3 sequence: CASTWIWGTEAFF. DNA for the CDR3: TGTGCCAGCACCTGGATCTGGGGCACTGAAGCTTTCTTT.

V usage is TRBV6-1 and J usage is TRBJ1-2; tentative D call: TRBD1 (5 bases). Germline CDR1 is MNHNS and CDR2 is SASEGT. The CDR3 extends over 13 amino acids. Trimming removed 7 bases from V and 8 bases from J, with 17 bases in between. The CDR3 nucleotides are TGTGCCAGCATGTACGGGGGAGGTGACGGCTACACCTTC. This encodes CASMYGGGDGYTF.

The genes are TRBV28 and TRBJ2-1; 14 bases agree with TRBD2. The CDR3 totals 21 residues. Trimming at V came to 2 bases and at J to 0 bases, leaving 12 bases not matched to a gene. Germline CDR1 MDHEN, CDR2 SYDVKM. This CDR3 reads CASSLGMTSGGASGSYNEQFF. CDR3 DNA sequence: TGTGCCAGCAGTTTAGGGATGACTAGCGGGGGGGCCTCCGGCTCCTACAATGAGCAGTTCTTC.

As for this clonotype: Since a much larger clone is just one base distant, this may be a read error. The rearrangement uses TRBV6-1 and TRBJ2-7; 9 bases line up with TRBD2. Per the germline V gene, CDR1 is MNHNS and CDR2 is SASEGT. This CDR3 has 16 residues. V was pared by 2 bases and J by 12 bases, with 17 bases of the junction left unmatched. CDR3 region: CASSESPAGGMFPPYF. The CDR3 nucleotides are TGTGCCAGCAGTGAATCCCCAGCGGGAGGAATGTTCCCCCCGTACTTC.

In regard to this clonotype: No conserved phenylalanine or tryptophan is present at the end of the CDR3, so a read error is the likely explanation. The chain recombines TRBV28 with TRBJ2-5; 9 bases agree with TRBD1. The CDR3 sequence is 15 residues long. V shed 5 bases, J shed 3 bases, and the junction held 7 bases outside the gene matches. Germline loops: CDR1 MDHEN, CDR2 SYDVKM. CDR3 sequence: CASSTERTGEETQYS. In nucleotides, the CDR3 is TGTGCCAGCAGTACCGAAAGGACAGGGGAAGAGACCCAGTACTCC.

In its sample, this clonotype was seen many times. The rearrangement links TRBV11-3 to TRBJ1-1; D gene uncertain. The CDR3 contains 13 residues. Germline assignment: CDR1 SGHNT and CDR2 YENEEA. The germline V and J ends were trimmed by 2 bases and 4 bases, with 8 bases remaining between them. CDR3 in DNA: TGTGCCAGCAGCTTACAATTTTCCACTGAAGCTTTCTTT. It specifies CASSLQFSTEAFF.

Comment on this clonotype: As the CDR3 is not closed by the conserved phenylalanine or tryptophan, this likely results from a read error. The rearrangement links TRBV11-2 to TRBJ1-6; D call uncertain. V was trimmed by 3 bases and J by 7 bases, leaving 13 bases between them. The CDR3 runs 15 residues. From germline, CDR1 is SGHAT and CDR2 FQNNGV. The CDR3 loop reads CASSFTDNLNSPLHL. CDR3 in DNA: TGTGCCAGCAGCTTTACAGATAACCTCAATTCACCCCTCCACCTT.

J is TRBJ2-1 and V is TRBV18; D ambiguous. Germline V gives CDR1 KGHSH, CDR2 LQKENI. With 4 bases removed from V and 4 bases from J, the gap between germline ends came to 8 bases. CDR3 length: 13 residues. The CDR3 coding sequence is TGTGCCAGCTCACGCGACCCTTACAATGAGCAGTTCTTC. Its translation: CASSRDPYNEQFF.

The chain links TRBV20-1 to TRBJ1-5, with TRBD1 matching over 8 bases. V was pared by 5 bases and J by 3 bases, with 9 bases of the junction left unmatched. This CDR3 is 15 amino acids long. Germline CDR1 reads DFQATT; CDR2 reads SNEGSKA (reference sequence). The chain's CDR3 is CSAGTGLGNNQPQHF. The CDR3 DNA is TGCAGTGCTGGGACAGGTCTAGGGAACAATCAGCCCCAGCATTTT.

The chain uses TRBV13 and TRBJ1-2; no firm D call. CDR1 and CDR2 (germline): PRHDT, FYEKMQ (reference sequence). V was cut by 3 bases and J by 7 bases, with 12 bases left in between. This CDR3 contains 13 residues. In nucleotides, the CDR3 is TGTGCCAGCAGCTTGTCATCGGGCTCTGGCTACACCTTC. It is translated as CASSLSSGSGYTF.

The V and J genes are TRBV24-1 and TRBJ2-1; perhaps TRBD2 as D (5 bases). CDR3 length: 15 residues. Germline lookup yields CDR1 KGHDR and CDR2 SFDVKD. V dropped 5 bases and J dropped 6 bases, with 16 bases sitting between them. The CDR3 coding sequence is TGTGCCACCAGTGTTGGGGAGCAACTTTTCAATGAGCAGTTCTTC. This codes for CATSVGEQLFNEQFF.

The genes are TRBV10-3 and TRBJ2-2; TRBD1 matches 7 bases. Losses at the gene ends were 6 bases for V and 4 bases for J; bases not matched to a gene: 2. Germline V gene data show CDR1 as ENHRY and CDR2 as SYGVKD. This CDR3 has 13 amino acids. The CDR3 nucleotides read TGTGCCATCAGACAGGGGTCCACCGGGGAGCTGTTTTTT. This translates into CAIRQGSTGELFF.

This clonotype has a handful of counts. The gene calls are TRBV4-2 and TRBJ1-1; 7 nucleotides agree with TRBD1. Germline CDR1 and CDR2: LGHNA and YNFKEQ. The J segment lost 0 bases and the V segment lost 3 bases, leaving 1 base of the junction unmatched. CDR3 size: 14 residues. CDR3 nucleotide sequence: TGTGCCAGCAGCCAGGACAGGTTGAACACTGAAGCTTTCTTT. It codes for CASSQDRLNTEAFF.

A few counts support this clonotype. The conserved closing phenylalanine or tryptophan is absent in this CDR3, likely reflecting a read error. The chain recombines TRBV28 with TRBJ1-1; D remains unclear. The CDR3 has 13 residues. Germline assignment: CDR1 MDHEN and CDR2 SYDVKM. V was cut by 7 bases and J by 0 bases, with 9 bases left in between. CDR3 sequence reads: CASKKAMNTEAFL. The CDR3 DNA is TGTGCCAGCAAGAAGGCAATGAACACTGAAGCTTTCCTT.

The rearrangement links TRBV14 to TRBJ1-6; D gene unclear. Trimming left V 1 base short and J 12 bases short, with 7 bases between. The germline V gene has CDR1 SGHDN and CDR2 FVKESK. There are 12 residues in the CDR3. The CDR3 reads CASSQGGGPLHF. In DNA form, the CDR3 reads TGTGCCAGCAGCCAAGGTGGAGGACCCCTCCACTTT.

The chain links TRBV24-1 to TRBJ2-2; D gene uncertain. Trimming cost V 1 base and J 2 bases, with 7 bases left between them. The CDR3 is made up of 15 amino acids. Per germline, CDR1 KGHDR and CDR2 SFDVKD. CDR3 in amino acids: CATSDFGSNTGELFF. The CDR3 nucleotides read TGTGCCACCAGTGATTTTGGCTCCAACACCGGGGAGCTGTTTTTT.

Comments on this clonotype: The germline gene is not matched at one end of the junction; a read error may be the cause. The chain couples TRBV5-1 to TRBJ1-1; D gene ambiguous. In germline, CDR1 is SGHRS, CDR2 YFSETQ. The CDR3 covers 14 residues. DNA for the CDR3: TGCGCCAGCAGCTTGGACGCTGCGAACACTGAAGCTTCCTTT. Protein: CASSLDAANTEASF. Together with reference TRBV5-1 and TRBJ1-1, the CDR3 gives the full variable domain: KAGVTQTPRYLIKTRGQQVTLSCSPISGHRSVSWYQQTPGQGLQFLFEYFSETQRNKGNFPGRFSGRQFSNSRSEMNVSTLELGDSALYLCASSLDAANTEASFGQGTRLTVV.

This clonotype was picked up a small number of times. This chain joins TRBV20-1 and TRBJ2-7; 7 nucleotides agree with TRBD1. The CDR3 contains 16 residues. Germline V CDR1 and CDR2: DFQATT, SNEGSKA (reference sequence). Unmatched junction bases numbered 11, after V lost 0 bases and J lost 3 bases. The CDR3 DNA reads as TGCAGTGCTAGAGATCCCCGGACAGGCCGGGACTACGAGCAGTACTTC. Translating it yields CSARDPRTGRDYEQYF.

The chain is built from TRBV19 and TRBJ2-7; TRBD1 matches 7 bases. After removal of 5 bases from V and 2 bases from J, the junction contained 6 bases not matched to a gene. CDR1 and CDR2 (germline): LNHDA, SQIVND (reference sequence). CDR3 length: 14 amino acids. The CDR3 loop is CASSVRDSPYEQYF. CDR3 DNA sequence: TGTGCCAGTAGTGTCCGGGACAGTCCCTACGAGCAGTACTTC. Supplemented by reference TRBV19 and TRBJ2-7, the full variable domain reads DGGITQSPKYLFRKEGQNVTLSCEQNLNHDAMYWYRQDPGQGLRLIYYSQIVNDFQKGDIAEGYSVSREKKESFPLTVTSAQKNPTAFYLCASSVRDSPYEQYFGPGTRLTVT.

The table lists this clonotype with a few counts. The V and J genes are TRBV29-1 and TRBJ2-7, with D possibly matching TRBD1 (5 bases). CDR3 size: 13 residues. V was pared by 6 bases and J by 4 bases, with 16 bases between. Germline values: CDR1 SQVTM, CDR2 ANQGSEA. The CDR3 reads CSVSTAPRYEQYF. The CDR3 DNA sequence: TGCAGCGTCTCGACAGCTCCCAGATACGAGCAGTACTTC.